These 16 T cell receptor beta chains were all obtained from the same sample, sequenced in a study of PD-L1 blockade in urothelial cancer. This table comes from immunoSEQ multiplex PCR, and its TCRdb copy is limited to in-frame clones, with some not included. The sample carries 70,000 or so clones, about 85% recorded once. Specimen: PBMCs, collected around atezolizumab (anti-PD-L1) treatment. The source of these receptors is a man aged 70 or older with urothelial cancer.

The chain is built from TRBV7-2 and TRBJ1-2, with 9 bases that match TRBD1. Per the germline V gene, CDR1 is SGHTA and CDR2 is FQGNSA. J gave up 5 bases and V 7 bases, and 8 bases lay outside the gene matches. The CDR3 extends over 14 amino acids. The CDR3: CASTRTGATYGYTF. The CDR3 DNA reads TGTGCCAGCACACGGACAGGGGCAACATATGGCTACACCTTC.

This clone was detected ten times or more. The gene calls are TRBV1 and TRBJ2-1; the D call TRBD2 from the table was never checked on the DNA. TRBV1 is labeled a pseudogene. The CDR3 sequence is 16 residues long. CDR3 region: CTSSHEAGVGEHEQFF. CDR3 bases: TGCACCAGCAGCCATGAGGCGGGAGTGGGGGAACATGAGCAGTTCTTC.

This sequence joins TRBV21-1 and TRBJ2-7; the table's TRBD1 call for D was not verified on the DNA. TRBV21-1 is labeled a pseudogene. The CDR3 runs 15 residues. CDR3: CASSKASGRGDEQYF. Written as DNA, the CDR3 is TGTGCCAGCAGCAAAGCAAGCGGCAGGGGAGACGAGCAGTACTTC.

This clone was seen at least ten times. The chain has TRBV7-2 and TRBJ2-1; 8 positions agree with TRBD2. The CDR3 has 17 amino acids. V shed 1 base and J 4 bases; nucleotides not matched to a gene: 9. Germline-derived CDR1 and CDR2 are SGHTA and FQGNSA. The CDR3 loop is CASSLEVPGGWYNEQFF. The CDR3 DNA reads as TGTGCCAGCAGCTTAGAAGTCCCGGGAGGGTGGTACAATGAGCAGTTCTTC.

This rearrangement joins TRBV11-2 to TRBJ2-1, with 7 bases lining up with TRBD2. CDR1 is SGHAT and CDR2 is FQNNGV in the germline V gene. The CDR3 is 14 amino acids. Losses at the gene ends were 3 bases for V and 5 bases for J; bases not matched to a gene: 4. CDR3 in DNA: TGTGCCAGCAGCTTTCCCCGGGGGGACAATGAGCAGTTCTTC. It translates to CASSFPRGDNEQFF.

This clone was detected a few times. CDR3 amino acids: CSVAHALDRVTYEQYF. The CDR3, as DNA: TGCAGCGTTGCTCACGCATTGGACAGGGTAACCTACGAGCAGTACTTC. V and J are TRBV29-1 and TRBJ2-7; 8 positions match TRBD1. V shed 4 bases and J 2 bases; nucleotides not matched to a gene: 13. CDR1 SQVTM and CDR2 ANQGSEA come from the germline V gene. This CDR3 has 16 amino acids.

V is TRBV7-2 and J is TRBJ2-3; D may be TRBD2 (6 bases). Trimming took off 3 bases at V and 2 bases at J, with 12 bases between the two ends. Germline CDR1 SGHTA, CDR2 FQGNSA. The CDR3 consists of 15 residues. The CDR3 region is CASSLGLVLTDTQYF. The CDR3, as DNA: TGTGCCAGCAGCTTGGGACTTGTCCTCACAGATACGCAGTATTTT. Complete variable domain (other parts from reference TRBV7-2 and TRBJ2-3): GAGVSQSPSNKVTEKGKDVELRCDPISGHTALYWYRQSLGQGLEFLIYFQGNSAPDKSGLPSDRFSAERTGGSVSTLTIQRTQQEDSAVYLCASSLGLVLTDTQYFGPGTRLTVL.

Notes on this clone: The same CDR3 arises from other DNA sequences in this sample as well. The chain has TRBV27 and TRBJ1-5; D perhaps matches TRBD1 (5 bases). The CDR3 length is 14 residues. Germline V lookup: CDR1 MNHEY, CDR2 SMNVEV (reference sequence). V was pared by 10 bases and J by 0 bases, with 13 bases between. This chain's CDR3 is CATRGGSSNQPQHF. In DNA form, the CDR3 reads TGTGCCACCCGCGGGGGTTCTAGCAATCAGCCCCAGCATTTT.

The V gene is TRBV10-2, the J gene TRBJ2-3; 8 positions match TRBD1. Trimming cost V 6 bases and J 5 bases; bases outside gene matches: 7. CDR1 and CDR2 (germline): WSHSY, SAAADI. The CDR3 consists of 14 residues. CDR3 residues: CASRSDRGLDTQYF. The CDR3 bases are TGCGCCAGCAGAAGCGACAGGGGTTTAGATACGCAGTATTTT.

This clone is judged medium-sized. This chain connects TRBV5-1 to TRBJ2-1; D is possibly TRBD1 (6 bases). The CDR3 is made up of 15 amino acids. Trimming stripped 1 base from V and 8 bases from J, with 16 bases between. Germline assignment: CDR1 SGHRS and CDR2 YFSETQ. CDR3 residues: CASSLFQGSRDEQFF. CDR3 bases: TGCGCCAGCAGCTTGTTCCAGGGGTCCAGGGATGAGCAGTTCTTC.

The chain has TRBV10-3 and TRBJ2-3, with D tentatively TRBD2 (5 bases). Germline loops: CDR1 ENHRY, CDR2 SYGVKD. The V and J ends lost 8 bases and 0 bases respectively, with 15 bases between them. The CDR3 is made up of 15 amino acids. DNA of the CDR3: TGTGCCATCTGGGCCGGGGTAGCTAGCACAGATACGCAGTATTTT. Translating gives CAIWAGVASTDTQYF.

This chain joins TRBV25-1 and TRBJ1-2, with D unclear. This CDR3 is 14 amino acids long. Germline loops: CDR1 MGHDK, CDR2 SYGVNS. With 4 bases removed from V and 1 base from J, the gap between germline ends came to 10 bases. DNA for the CDR3: TGTGCCAGCAGTGTCTCAGTCATTAACTATGGCTACACCTTC. This encodes CASSVSVINYGYTF.

The CDR3 nucleotides are TGTGCCAGCAGTTACTCGGACAGGGAGAATGGCTACACCTTC. It yields the protein CASSYSDRENGYTF. The chain couples TRBV6-6 to TRBJ1-2, with 8 bases identical to TRBD1. The germline gives CDR1 MNHNY, CDR2 SVGAGI (reference sequence). This CDR3 has 14 residues. The junction had 3 bases not matched to a gene; V was cut back by 0 bases and J by 6 bases.

The V gene is TRBV9, the J gene TRBJ1-3; D gene uncertain. This CDR3 has 14 amino acids. Deletions cut 3 bases from V and 0 bases from J, with 7 bases between. CDR1 is SGDLS and CDR2 is YYNGEE in the germline V gene. The CDR3 region is CASSGGASGNTIYF. The CDR3 DNA is TGTGCCAGCAGCGGAGGAGCCTCTGGAAACACCATATATTTT.

The chain carries TRBV5-1 and TRBJ1-4, with D maybe TRBD1 (5 bases). Germline CDR1 is SGHRS and CDR2 is YFSETQ. The CDR3 is 14 amino acids. Trimming left V 0 bases short and J 8 bases short, with 11 bases between. The CDR3 sequence: CASSLGQTREKLFF. The CDR3 nucleotides read TGCGCCAGCAGCTTGGGACAGACGAGGGAAAAACTGTTTTTT.

The V call is TRBV18, the J call TRBJ2-7; 7 bases align to TRBD1. Germline CDR1 KGHSH, CDR2 LQKENI. The CDR3 is 14 residues long. Trimming took 4 bases from V and 2 from J; bases not matched to a gene: 5. The CDR3 DNA reads TGTGCCAGCTCACGGGCAGGGGGAACCTACGAGCAGTACTTC. Its translation is CASSRAGGTYEQYF.